A single sample is the source of the 20 T cell receptor beta chains below, sequenced in a study of shared clonotypes between healthy human individuals. TCRdb keeps only in-frame clones here, not all; method: immunoSEQ multiplex PCR. The sample consists of about 460,000 clones, 75% to 80% of them appearing once. Input material: PBMCs. The receptors shown here come from a woman in her thirties or forties in good health. Some clones in this sample may be carry-over from other donors' samples.

Comments on this clone: One base away lies a much larger clone, so this may be a sequencing read error. The J gene is TRBJ2-7, the V gene TRBV7-2; no firm D call. The CDR3 totals 11 residues. Germline CDR1 reads SGHTA; CDR2 reads FQGNSA. V was cut by 3 bases and J by 3 bases, with 3 bases left in between. CDR3 in DNA: TGTGCCAGCAGCTTTAACTACGAGCAGTACTTC. It codes for CASSFNYEQYF.

The V call is TRBV2, the J call TRBJ1-4, with unresolved D. V lost 2 bases and J lost 6, with 7 bases in between. This CDR3 region has 13 residues. Germline assignment: CDR1 SNHLY and CDR2 FYNNEI. CDR3 amino acids: CASSEIRDEKLFF. The CDR3 bases are TGTGCCAGCAGTGAAATCAGAGATGAAAAACTGTTTTTT.

The V call is TRBV5-8, the J call TRBJ2-1, with 8 bases aligning to TRBD1. The CDR3 is 15 amino acids. The V segment lost 3 bases and the J segment 9 bases; nucleotides outside the gene matches: 11. The germline CDR1 and CDR2 sequences are SGHTS and YDEGEE. CDR3 nucleotide sequence: TGTGCCAGCAGCTCGGGACAGGCAAGCGGTGGTGAGCAGTTCTTC. Amino acid sequence: CASSSGQASGGEQFF.

The chain recombines TRBV10-3 with TRBJ1-5, with TRBD1 as a possible D gene (6 bases). V lost 6 bases, J lost 5 bases, and 11 bases lay in between. CDR3 length equals 13 residues. Germline assignment: CDR1 ENHRY and CDR2 SYGVKD. CDR3 DNA: TGTGCCATCAGCCCGGACAGTGATCAGCCCCAGCATTTT. Amino acids: CAISPDSDQPQHF.

The chain uses TRBV7-9 and TRBJ2-2; 9 nucleotides line up with TRBD2. Germline CDR1 is SEHNR and CDR2 is FQNEAQ (reference sequence). The ends lost 5 bases at V and 0 bases at J; junction bases unmatched: 7. The CDR3 runs 17 residues. CDR3 sequence reads: CASSIPLAGPNTGELFF. The CDR3 DNA reads TGTGCCAGCAGCATCCCCCTAGCGGGACCGAACACCGGGGAGCTGTTTTTT.

The rearrangement links TRBV10-3 to TRBJ2-7; D is tentatively TRBD1 or TRBD2 (5 bases each). The CDR3 length is 14 residues. V was pared by 6 bases and J by 4 bases, with 16 bases between. CDR1 and CDR2 from the germline V gene are ENHRY and SYGVKD. The CDR3 DNA reads as TGTGCCATCAGCGATGGACAAACGGGATACGAGCAGTACTTC. It encodes CAISDGQTGYEQYF.

Notes on this clone: It is likely a read error: a sequence one base away is far more abundant. Within the sample, other DNA sequences also encode this same CDR3. The chain combines TRBV7-9 with TRBJ1-5; D gene unclear. This CDR3 comprises 13 residues. CDR1 SEHNR and CDR2 FQNEAQ come from the germline V gene (reference sequence). CDR3: CASSLEANRPQHF. The CDR3 coding sequence is TGTGCCAGCAGCTTAGAGGCCAATCGGCCCCAGCATTTT.

J is TRBJ2-5 and V is TRBV18; D is unclear. Trimming took 3 bases from V and 5 from J, leaving 16 bases between them. Germline-derived CDR1 and CDR2 are KGHSH and LQKENI. CDR3 length: 15 residues. The CDR3 loop reads CASSPPVLLGETQYF. The CDR3 nucleotides are TGTGCCAGCTCACCCCCGGTACTCCTAGGGGAGACCCAGTACTTC.

The chain couples TRBV4-3 to TRBJ2-5, with D uncertain. The V gene's germline CDR1 is LGHNA and CDR2 YSLEER. Trimming removed 0 bases at V and 5 bases at J, with 13 bases between. The CDR3 length is 15 residues. The chain's CDR3 is CASSQEQSRKETQYF. DNA for the CDR3: TGCGCCAGCAGCCAAGAACAGTCAAGAAAGGAGACCCAGTACTTC.

The chain links TRBV6-5 to TRBJ1-5; D unclear. The CDR3 covers 15 residues. V was trimmed by 6 bases and J by 2 bases, leaving 14 bases between them. Per germline, CDR1 MNHEY and CDR2 SVGAGI. The CDR3 protein is CASSQTSRGNQPQHF. CDR3 coding DNA: TGTGCCAGCAGCCAGACCTCACGGGGCAATCAGCCCCAGCATTTT.

About this clone itself: A far larger clone is only one base removed, so a read error is likely. Other DNA sequences in this sample translate to the same CDR3. This chain uses TRBV30 with TRBJ1-1, with D maybe TRBD1 (5 bases). This CDR3 comprises 13 residues. CDR1 and CDR2 (germline): GTSNPN, SVGIG (reference sequence). With 3 bases removed from V and 4 bases from J, the gap between germline ends came to 12 bases. CDR3 nucleotides: TGTGCCTGGAGCCCCCGGGGGAGCACTGAAGCTTTCTTT. Amino acids: CAWSPRGSTEAFF.

This clone was detected ten times or more. V is TRBV28 and J is TRBJ1-2, with 9 bases fitting TRBD1. Germline V gene sequence: CDR1 MDHEN, CDR2 SYDVKM. V lost 4 bases and J lost 5; bases outside the gene matches: 5. CDR3 length: 14 residues. The CDR3 spells CASSSTGGRYGYTF. The CDR3 nucleotides are TGTGCCAGCAGTTCGACAGGGGGGAGGTATGGCTACACCTTC.

Regarding this clone: Given a much more abundant clone one base away, this may be a read error. Other DNA sequences in this sample translate to the same CDR3. This sequence joins TRBV7-8 and TRBJ1-2, with TRBD1 as a possible D gene (5 bases). This CDR3 comprises 15 residues. Trimming stripped 1 base from V and 5 bases from J, with 14 bases between. Germline values: CDR1 SGHVS, CDR2 FQNEAQ. As DNA, the CDR3 is TGTGCCAGCAGCTTAGGGCGTCGGGGGGGATATGGCTACACCTTC. Translated: CASSLGRRGGYGYTF. Using reference TRBV7-8 and TRBJ1-2 for the parts outside the CDR3, the full variable domain is GAGVSQSPRYKVAKRGQDVALRCDPISGHVSLFWYQQALGQGPEFLTYFQNEAQLDKSGLPSDRFFAERPEGSVSTLKIQRTQQEDSAVYLCASSLGRRGGYGYTFGSGTRLTVV.

This chain joins TRBV28 and TRBJ1-2; tentative D call: TRBD1 (5 bases). The ends were cut back, 6 bases at V and 0 bases at J, with 8 bases in the middle. Germline values: CDR1 MDHEN, CDR2 SYDVKM. The CDR3 runs 13 residues. The CDR3 spells CASRGGANYGYTF. The CDR3 nucleotides read TGTGCCAGCAGGGGGGGGGCTAACTATGGCTACACCTTC.

V and J are TRBV5-4 and TRBJ1-4; D is undetermined. V was clipped by 0 bases and J by 8 bases, with 11 bases between them. Germline V gene data show CDR1 as SGHNT and CDR2 as YYREEE (reference sequence). The CDR3 extends over 14 amino acids. CDR3 bases: TGTGCCAGCAGCTTGGCCCCGGGAGGGGAAAAACTGTTTTTT. Its translation: CASSLAPGGEKLFF. Drawing the rest from reference TRBV5-4 and TRBJ1-4, the complete variable domain is ETGVTQSPTHLIKTRGQQVTLRCSSQSGHNTVSWYQQALGQGPQFIFQYYREEENGRGNFPPRFSGLQFPNYSSELNVNALELDDSALYLCASSLAPGGEKLFFGSGTQLSVL.

The rearrangement links TRBV5-4 to TRBJ2-5; D is unresolved. There are 16 residues in the CDR3. V was pared by 1 base and J by 1 base, with 14 bases between. Germline V lookup: CDR1 SGHNT, CDR2 YYREEE (reference sequence). Here the CDR3 reads CASSLRPIPSQETQYF. The CDR3, as DNA: TGTGCCAGCAGCTTGCGACCAATACCCTCCCAAGAGACCCAGTACTTC.

The J gene is TRBJ1-1, the V gene TRBV27, with a weak D call TRBD1 (5 bases). CDR3 length: 12 amino acids. Germline V gene sequence: CDR1 MNHEY, CDR2 SMNVEV (reference sequence). V was trimmed by 5 bases and J by 6 bases, leaving 10 bases between them. The DNA of the CDR3 is TGTGCCAGCAGTGGGGGAGCCGCTGAAGCTTTCTTT. Amino acids: CASSGGAAEAFF.

This clone has only one observation. A read error is likely, as this CDR3 ends without the conserved phenylalanine or tryptophan. The CDR3 loop reads CASSGGLANSYEQYS. CDR3 nucleotide sequence: TGTGCCAGCAGCGGGGGACTAGCGAACTCCTACGAGCAGTACTCC. The rearrangement joins TRBV28 to TRBJ2-7; 10 nucleotides agree with TRBD2. J was trimmed by 0 bases and V by 6 bases; bases with no gene match: 5. Germline CDR1 MDHEN, CDR2 SYDVKM. This CDR3 spans 15 amino acids.

V and J are TRBV6-1 and TRBJ1-5, with 10 positions matching TRBD1. The germline gives CDR1 MNHNS, CDR2 SASEGT. The CDR3 covers 15 residues. The ends lost 5 bases at V and 2 bases at J; junction bases unmatched: 3. The DNA of the CDR3 is TGTGCCAGCAGTAGGGACAGGGGTGGCAATCAGCCCCAGCATTTT. Its protein is CASSRDRGGNQPQHF.

The rearrangement links TRBV7-2 to TRBJ2-1, with D tentatively TRBD2 (6 bases). Germline assignment: CDR1 SGHTA and CDR2 FQGNSA. Trimming stripped 6 bases from V and 8 bases from J, with 20 bases between. This CDR3 is 15 amino acids long. The CDR3 DNA reads as TGTGCCAGCAGAGCCAGGAGGGTGGGAGTGTATGAGCAGTTCTTC. Its protein is CASRARRVGVYEQFF.